Below, 6 T cell receptor beta chains from the same sample are listed, as sequenced in a study of T cell responses to AZD1222 COVID-19 vaccine. Repertoires were generated with immunoSEQ multiplex PCR, while TCRdb's copy carries only in-frame clones and drops some. This table holds tens of thousands of clones, under 95% found once. The sample consisted of peripheral blood, taken 28 days after the second AZD1222 dose. The receptors come from an adult who received the AZD1222 COVID-19 vaccine.

The chain joins TRBV6-2 or TRBV6-3 to TRBJ2-5; 9 bases align to TRBD1. CDR1 and CDR2 from the germline V gene are MNHEY and SVGEGT. V trimming: 4 bases; J trimming: 1 base; junction bases outside the gene matches: 1. The CDR3 consists of 14 residues. This chain's CDR3 is CASSWTGVQETQYF. The CDR3 region has the DNA TGTGCCAGCAGTTGGACAGGGGTCCAAGAGACCCAGTACTTC.

The chain combines TRBV28 with TRBJ1-2; D may be TRBD1 (5 bases). Germline V gene lookup returns CDR1 MDHEN and CDR2 SYDVKM. V lost 3 bases to trimming and J lost 2 bases, with 7 bases between them. CDR3 length: 13 residues. CDR3 protein: CASSLTVNYGYTF. CDR3 in DNA: TGTGCCAGCAGTTTGACAGTGAACTATGGCTACACCTTC.

The chain recombines TRBV29-1 with TRBJ2-3, with D possibly being TRBD2 (5 bases). The CDR3 runs 11 residues. With 4 bases removed from V and 6 bases from J, the gap between germline ends came to 8 bases. Germline V gene sequence: CDR1 SQVTM, CDR2 ANQGSEA. The CDR3 DNA follows: TGCAGCGTTGGGGAGCAGGATACGCAGTATTTT. Translating gives CSVGEQDTQYF.

CDR3 protein: CASRNDRRNEKLFF. The DNA for the CDR3 is TGTGCCAGCAGGAACGACAGGAGAAATGAAAAACTGTTTTTT. The rearrangement uses TRBV6-5 and TRBJ1-4; TRBD1 might be the D (6 bases). Germline-derived CDR1 and CDR2 are MNHEY and SVGAGI. Trimming took 6 bases from V and 5 from J, leaving 13 bases between them. There are 14 residues in the CDR3.

The chain uses TRBV24-1 and TRBJ2-3; the match to TRBD2 covers 10 bases. Germline CDR1 is KGHDR and CDR2 is SFDVKD. V lost 5 bases, J lost 2 bases, and 6 bases stayed unmatched. The CDR3 length is 16 residues. The CDR3 region has the DNA TGTGCCACCAGTGCGGCTAGCGGGAGAACCACAGATACGCAGTATTTT. Its protein product is CATSAASGRTTDTQYF.

The chain employs TRBV5-4 and TRBJ2-5, with D hard to call. Germline-derived CDR1 and CDR2 are SGHNT and YYREEE (reference sequence). V was clipped by 0 bases and J by 4 bases, with 10 bases between them. This CDR3 is 14 amino acids long. The CDR3 is CASSLGPTAETQYF. CDR3 bases: TGTGCCAGCAGCTTGGGTCCTACGGCAGAGACCCAGTACTTC.